This T cell receptor beta chain was recovered during a study of early T cells in non-severe SARS-CoV-2 infection (dated by TCRdb to the early 2020s). Regarding the research as a whole: Bulk RNA from unsorted whole blood was used for TCR sequencing, so alpha and beta chains could not be paired. What the work shows at the level of the full study, not this receptor alone: VDJdb matching was skewed toward anti-spike CD8 responses, so virus-specific expansions were likely underestimated and private and CD4 specificities were missed.

Details on this clonotype: The target of this receptor is not known. No base qualities exist here, and no much larger clone lies one base off it.

The method behind the library was 5' RACE. The listed sequencing device is NextSeq 500. Unique molecular identifiers were attached to individual cDNA molecules in the TCR library protocol so that sequencing error and PCR bias could be corrected. Both TCR alpha and beta chains were sequenced, and tight co-correlation was observed between alpha and beta sequence abundances in each sample. The paper's processing steps were these. V gene, J gene and CDR3 annotation of TCR sequences was performed with Decombinator V4. Expanded TCRs were defined as changing significantly between any two time points under a Poisson model with p below 0.0001. TCR abundances were normalised to the total number of TCRs sequenced in each sample and reported as counts per million. A search of VDJdb, accessed on 1 November 2021, was run for TCRs annotated to CMV, EBV and SARS-CoV-2, with TCRs annotated for multiple antigens excluded. The raw public reads went through TCRdb reprocessing: fastp at Q25, MiXCR clone calling, in-frame beta chains kept. Entries that share a CDR3 protein sequence are merged under the most common genes and DNA. TCRdb's processing, not the authors' own work, is the source of the V and J calls. The sample table holds some 48,000 distinct CDR3 sequences, of which 6% to 8% were seen once. The ten largest make up about 7% of the sample.

A case-control design nested within a healthcare worker cohort in London, UK, was used, with weekly nasopharyngeal swab PCR tests and blood sampling performed. Healthcare workers were recruited between 23 and 31 March 2020, during the week of the UK lockdown, and were followed weekly for up to about 15 weeks. The source material was whole blood, sampled at baseline. This clonotype was sampled from an adult who was a healthcare worker with PCR-confirmed SARS-CoV-2 infection or an uninfected control (not recorded which).

CDR3 protein: CASSLAVGGQPQHF. In nucleotides, the sequence is TGTGCCAGCAGCTTAGCTGTGGGGGGCCAGCCCCAGCATTTT. Recombination linked TRBV7-6 to TRBJ1-5; matching of 6 bases hints at TRBD1 as the D gene. V is clipped by 0 bases and J by 7 bases, and the sequence between their germline boundaries is 10 bases long. Measured from the cysteine to the phenylalanine, the CDR3 is 14 residues long. CDR3 DNA is the only sequence kept; it has 42 bases, read in frame from the first base. Taken from the germline V gene, the CDR1 and CDR2 loops are SGHVS and FNYEAQ.